The present T cell receptor beta chain was sequenced within a study of T cells in pancreatic ductal adenocarcinoma. Study conclusions and caveats: Compared with tumor, blood showed more total productive templates and around 8.1-fold more clonotypes. Results skew toward the minority of patients with early-stage disease.

The CDR3 length is 14 residues. The germline CDR1 and CDR2 sequences are SNHLY and FYNNEI. Trimming took off 8 bases at V and 6 bases at J, with 16 bases between the two ends. A remark on this clone: Its target is unknown.

Selected pancreatic ductal adenocarcinoma patients had undergone surgery without neoadjuvant therapy. This table comes from immunoSEQ multiplex PCR, and its TCRdb copy is limited to in-frame clones, with some not included. The profile covers under 20,000 clones, with approximately 91% appearing a single time and 0.94% taken by the ten largest. The source material was PBMCs. The V and J genes are TRBV2 and TRBJ2-2; a possible D gene is TRBD1 (6 bases). This TCR derives from a human donor with pancreatic ductal adenocarcinoma. CDR3 sequence reads: CASHSQGKAGELFF. The CDR3 DNA follows: TGTGCCAGCCATTCACAGGGAAAGGCCGGGGAGCTGTTTTTT.